The next 5 T cell receptor beta chains were all read from a single sample in a study of early T cells in non-severe SARS-CoV-2 infection. TCRdb ran MiXCR on the 5' RACE reads and lists one entry per CDR3 protein. The sample records tens of thousands of distinct CDR3 sequences, around 5% being singletons. Sequenced input: whole blood. The source is an adult who was a healthcare worker with PCR-confirmed SARS-CoV-2 infection or an uninfected control (not recorded which).

This clonotype was recorded many times. This chain links TRBV20-1 with TRBJ2-1, with 14 bases aligning to TRBD2. The CDR3 extends over 17 amino acids. V was pared by 2 bases and J by 10 bases, with 13 bases of the junction left unmatched. CDR1 and CDR2 from the germline V gene are DFQATT and SNEGSKA (reference sequence). Written as DNA, the CDR3 is TGCAGTGCTAGATCCTACTCGACTAGCGGGAGGGCCGGAGAGCAGTTCTTC. Protein product: CSARSYSTSGRAGEQFF.

This clonotype was found many times. Relative to the germline gene, one junction end is altered; a read error may explain this. The chain links TRBV7-9 to TRBJ1-1, with 7 bases fitting TRBD1. From germline, CDR1 is SEHNR and CDR2 FQNEAQ (reference sequence). CDR3 length: 11 residues. The DNA of the CDR3 is TGTGCCAGCAGCAGGGGACAGAGCTTCATCTTT. It codes for CASSRGQSFIF. The variable domain in full, with the rest retrieved from reference TRBV7-9 and TRBJ1-1, is DTGVSQNPRHKITKRGQNVTFRCDPISEHNRLYWYRQTLGQGPEFLTYFQNEAQLEKSRLLSDRFSAERPKGSFSTLEIQRTEQGDSAMYLCASSRGQSFIFGQGTRLTVV.

The chain uses TRBV20-1 and TRBJ2-7; 9 nucleotides match TRBD2. Unmatched junction bases numbered 9, after V lost 5 bases and J lost 10 bases. CDR3 size: 12 residues. In germline, CDR1 is DFQATT, CDR2 SNEGSKA (reference sequence). The CDR3 sequence is CSACSGSPLQYF. The CDR3 DNA reads as TGCAGTGCTTGTAGCGGGAGCCCCCTTCAGTACTTC.

This clonotype was detected a few times. The rearrangement uses TRBV7-9 and TRBJ1-2; D not certain. The CDR3 is 15 amino acids. Trimming removed 5 bases at V and 1 base at J, with 14 bases between. Germline V gene data show CDR1 as SEHNR and CDR2 as FQNEAQ (reference sequence). CDR3 loop: CASSLSSLFNYGYTF. The CDR3 coding sequence is TGTGCCAGCAGCCTCAGCAGCCTTTTTAACTATGGCTACACCTTC.

This clonotype has a count of ten or more. The gene calls are TRBV11-1 and TRBJ2-1; unclear D gene. Germline V gene sequence: CDR1 SGHAT, CDR2 FQDESV (reference sequence). Trimming removed 2 bases from V and 8 bases from J, with 13 bases in between. CDR3 length: 14 residues. CDR3 residues: CASSLFRLPHEQFF. CDR3 DNA: TGTGCCAGCAGCTTATTTCGCCTCCCACATGAGCAGTTCTTC. Full variable domain (outside the CDR3, taken from reference TRBV11-1 and TRBJ2-1): EAEVAQSPRYKITEKSQAVAFWCDPISGHATLYWYRQILGQGPELLVQFQDESVVDDSQLPKDRFSAERLKGVDSTLKIQPAELGDSAMYLCASSLFRLPHEQFFGPGTRLTVL.